Presented here are 2 T cell receptor beta chains from one specimen sequenced in a study of T cell changes during pregnancy in multiple sclerosis. Some clones are missing from TCRdb's copy, which holds only in-frame ones; the method was immunoSEQ multiplex PCR. This table holds 50,000 to 70,000 clones, roughly nine tenths found once. Sequencing was performed on peripheral blood, taken after pregnancy. These receptors were obtained from a female donor in good health, enrolled as a control in a pregnancy study.

The chain is built from TRBV7-8 and TRBJ2-3, with TRBD2 as a possible D gene (5 bases). Germline CDR1 SGHVS, CDR2 FQNEAQ. The germline V and J ends were trimmed by 5 bases and 2 bases, with 14 bases remaining between them. The CDR3 spans 15 residues. CDR3 in amino acids: CASSTQTGVTDTQYF. CDR3 sequence (DNA): TGTGCCAGCAGCACTCAAACCGGGGTCACAGATACGCAGTATTTT.

The gene calls are TRBV7-2 and TRBJ1-1; possibly TRBD1 for D (6 bases). V lost 5 bases and J 7 bases, leaving 14 bases between the germline ends. The CDR3 loop spans 13 amino acids. Germline values: CDR1 SGHTA, CDR2 FQGNSA. DNA for the CDR3: TGTGCCAGCAGCCCCCCCTTGGGACATGAAGCTTTCTTT. This codes for CASSPPLGHEAFF.